The T cell receptor (beta chain) described here comes from a study of graft-versus-host responses after intestinal transplantation (dated by TCRdb to the early 2020s). Regarding the study in general: The transplants that recipients received were multivisceral, liver-intestinal, or isolated intestinal. Anti-thymocyte globulin induction was given to all recipients, followed by maintenance tacrolimus and steroids for two to three years. After intestinal transplantation, graft-versus-host and host-versus-graft alloreactive T cell clones in the graft, circulation and bone marrow were tracked using bulk TCR-beta CDR3 sequencing. To identify alloreactive clones, pre-transplant mixed lymphocyte reaction products were sequenced and compared with unstimulated pre-transplant donor and recipient T cells. The cohort enrolled 20 to 30 intestinal transplant recipients including one retransplant, and a few patients lacking pretransplant specimens were excluded. Donor T cell macrochimerism was defined as a peak of at least 4% donor T cells among recipient peripheral blood mononuclear cells. Rather than going through the commercial service, samples from three later patients were sequenced in-house on an Illumina MiSeq and processed with MiXCR.

The trim is 10 bases for V and 4 bases for J, with a gap of 10 bases between the germline ends. Including cysteine and phenylalanine, the CDR3 has 11 amino acids. The DNA shown is the 33-base CDR3, in frame from base 1. CDR1 and CDR2, looked up from the germline V gene, are MNHEY and SVGAGI. About this clone itself: Its antigen is currently not known. Per-base quality was not reported, and no clone a single base away is much larger than it.

The sample's time point label, decoded: cells obtained before transplantation from donor or recipient. CD3+CD4+ and CD3+CD8+ populations were FACS-sorted from unstimulated pre-transplant donor and recipient cells taken from spleen or lymph nodes. Results the study describes overall, beyond this receptor: The relatively low number and heterogeneity of intestinal transplant patients limited the conclusions. Peak levels of circulating GvH clones were associated with declines in HvG clones early after transplant. In the allografts of patients with donor T cell macrochimerism, GvH to HvG T cell clonal ratios were high. GvH clones were found in recipient bone marrow, and some of the GvH clones appeared earlier in ileal mucosa or blood, which is consistent with an intestinal mucosal origin.

The library relied on the immunoSEQ multiplex PCR assay. For most patients, genomic DNA was isolated with the Qiagen DNeasy Blood and Tissue Kit and shipped frozen to Adaptive Biotechnologies for TCR sequencing. High-throughput TCR-beta CDR3 sequencing of genomic DNA from most patients was performed by Adaptive Biotechnologies. In the paper's pipeline: Adaptive's ImmunoSEQ software supplied the TCR sequencing data for 15 to 20 patients, while MiXCR and VDJtools were used to process a few other patients. CD4 versus CD8 sorting errors were corrected by removing sequences found in both subsets at a frequency ratio below 5:1. CDR3 nucleotide sequences shared between donor and recipient were removed because the origin of such sequences could not be assigned. To be classed as alloreactive, a clone needed at least 2-fold expansion over unstimulated cells and a minimum CFSE-low frequency of 0.002% (template counts) or 0.001% (read counts). Clones detected in sequenced pre-transplant spleen, lymph node, or MLR CFSE-low populations of the donor or recipient were defined as mappable. Cumulative frequency of alloreactive clones was calculated as a percentage of all sequences weighted by copy number. The clones in this table, taken by TCRdb from immuneACCESS, are in-frame only. Not every clone is retained; where verified, under half of the shortfall comes from an unresolved V gene, and the cause of the rest is unknown. V and J calls and clone size follow that table, whereas D and trimming were derived from the DNA. A total of about 71,000 clones appear in this sample, approximately 94% of them only once. The ten top clones hold less than 0.65% of the sample.

The V and J segments used are TRBV6-5 and TRBJ1-2, with the D gene not clear enough to name. The TCR sequence derives from a human donor who received an intestinal transplant. The input for sequencing was unstimulated CD8+ T cells sorted from spleen or lymph node cells, taken before intestinal transplant. CDR3 region: CATTHVYGYTF. DNA sequence: TGTGCCACCACCCATGTCTATGGCTACACCTTC.